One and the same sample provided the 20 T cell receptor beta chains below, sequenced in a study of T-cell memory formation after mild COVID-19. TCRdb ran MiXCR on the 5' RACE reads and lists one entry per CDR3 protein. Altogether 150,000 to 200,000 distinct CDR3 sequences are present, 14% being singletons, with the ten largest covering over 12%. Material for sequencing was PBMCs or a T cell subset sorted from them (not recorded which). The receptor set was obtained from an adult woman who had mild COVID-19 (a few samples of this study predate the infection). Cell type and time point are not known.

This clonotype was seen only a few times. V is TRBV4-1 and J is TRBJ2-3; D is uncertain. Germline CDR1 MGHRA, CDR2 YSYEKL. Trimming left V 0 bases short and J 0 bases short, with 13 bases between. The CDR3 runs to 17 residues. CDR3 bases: TGCGCCAGCAGCCAAGAGGGCGTACCCCGCAGCACAGATACGCAGTATTTT. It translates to CASSQEGVPRSTDTQYF.

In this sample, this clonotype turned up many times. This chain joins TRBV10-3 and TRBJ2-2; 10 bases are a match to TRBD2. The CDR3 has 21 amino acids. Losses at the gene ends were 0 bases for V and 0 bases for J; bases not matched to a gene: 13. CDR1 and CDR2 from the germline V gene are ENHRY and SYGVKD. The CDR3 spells CAISESPGQHTSGANTGELFF. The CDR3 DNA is TGTGCCATCAGTGAGTCTCCGGGACAACATACTAGCGGGGCGAACACCGGGGAGCTGTTTTTT.

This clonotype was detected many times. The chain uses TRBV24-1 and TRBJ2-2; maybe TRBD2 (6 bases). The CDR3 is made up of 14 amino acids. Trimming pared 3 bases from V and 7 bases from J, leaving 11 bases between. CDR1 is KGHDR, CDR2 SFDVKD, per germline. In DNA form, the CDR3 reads TGTGCCACCAGTGATACTCGGGAGATCGGGGAGCTGTTTTTT. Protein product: CATSDTREIGELFF.

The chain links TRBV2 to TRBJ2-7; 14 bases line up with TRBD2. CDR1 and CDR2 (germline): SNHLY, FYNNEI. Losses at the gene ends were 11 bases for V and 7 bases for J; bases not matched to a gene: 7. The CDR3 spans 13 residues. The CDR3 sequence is CAGGLAGAREQYF. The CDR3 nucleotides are TGTGCCGGGGGACTAGCGGGAGCGCGGGAGCAGTACTTC.

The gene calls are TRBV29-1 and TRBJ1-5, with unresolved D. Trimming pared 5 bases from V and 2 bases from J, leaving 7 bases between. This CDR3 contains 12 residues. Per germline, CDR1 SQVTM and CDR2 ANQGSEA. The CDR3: CSVKAGNQPQHF. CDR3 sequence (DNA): TGCAGCGTTAAGGCCGGCAATCAGCCCCAGCATTTT.

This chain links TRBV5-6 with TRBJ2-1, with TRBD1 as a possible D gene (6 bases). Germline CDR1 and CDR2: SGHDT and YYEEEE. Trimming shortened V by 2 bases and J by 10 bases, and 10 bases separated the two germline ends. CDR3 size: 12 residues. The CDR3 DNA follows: TGTGCCAGCAGCTTCTGGGGGCAAGAGCAGTTCTTC. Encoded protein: CASSFWGQEQFF.

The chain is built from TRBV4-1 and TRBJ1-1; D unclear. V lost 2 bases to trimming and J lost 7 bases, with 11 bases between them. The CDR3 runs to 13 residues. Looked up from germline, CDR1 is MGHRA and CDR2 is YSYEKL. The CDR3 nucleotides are TGCGCCAGCAGCCAAACGAGTGTTGGTGAAGCTTTCTTT. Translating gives CASSQTSVGEAFF.

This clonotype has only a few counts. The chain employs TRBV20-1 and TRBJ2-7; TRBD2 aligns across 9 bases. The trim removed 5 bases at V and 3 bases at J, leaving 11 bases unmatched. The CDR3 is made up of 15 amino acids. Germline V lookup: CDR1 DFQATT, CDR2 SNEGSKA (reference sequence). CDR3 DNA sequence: TGCAGTGCTCTGAAGACGCGGGAGGGAATCTACGAGCAGTACTTC. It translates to CSALKTREGIYEQYF.

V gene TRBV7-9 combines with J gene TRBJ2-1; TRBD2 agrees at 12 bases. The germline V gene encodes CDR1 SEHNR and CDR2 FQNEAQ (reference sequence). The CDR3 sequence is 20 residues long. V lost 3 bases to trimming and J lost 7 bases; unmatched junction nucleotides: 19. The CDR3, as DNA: TGTGCCAGCAGCTTCCCCCTAGGGGACTCCCTAGCGGGGGGGTCTAATGAGCAGTTCTTC. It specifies CASSFPLGDSLAGGSNEQFF.

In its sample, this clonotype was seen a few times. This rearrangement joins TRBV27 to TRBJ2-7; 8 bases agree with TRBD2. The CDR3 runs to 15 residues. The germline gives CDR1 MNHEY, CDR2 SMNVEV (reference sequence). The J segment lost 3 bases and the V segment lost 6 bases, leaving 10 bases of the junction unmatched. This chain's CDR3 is CASSRHGGALYEQYF. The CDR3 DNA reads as TGTGCCAGCAGCCGGCACGGGGGGGCCCTCTACGAGCAGTACTTC.

CDR3 in DNA: TGTGCCAGCAGTTGGGGGACATGGGAGTCAGATACGCAGTATTTT. Translated: CASSWGTWESDTQYF. The chain has TRBV12-3 or TRBV12-4 and TRBJ2-3; maybe TRBD1 (6 bases). The CDR3 extends over 15 amino acids. V shed 4 bases and J shed 4 bases, with 15 bases lying between them.

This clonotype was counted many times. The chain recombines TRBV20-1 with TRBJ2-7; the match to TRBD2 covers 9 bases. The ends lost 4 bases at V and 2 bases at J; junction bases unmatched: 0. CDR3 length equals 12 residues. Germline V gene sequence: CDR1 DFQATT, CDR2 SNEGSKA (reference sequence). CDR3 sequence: CSATSGTYEQYF. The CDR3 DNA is TGCAGTGCTACTAGCGGGACCTACGAGCAGTACTTC.

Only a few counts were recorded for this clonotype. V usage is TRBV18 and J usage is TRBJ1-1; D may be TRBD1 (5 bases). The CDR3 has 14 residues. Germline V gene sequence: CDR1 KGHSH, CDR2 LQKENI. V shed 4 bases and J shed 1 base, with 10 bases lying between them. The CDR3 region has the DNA TGTGCCAGCTCACAACTAGACAGGAACACTGAAGCTTTCTTT. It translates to CASSQLDRNTEAFF. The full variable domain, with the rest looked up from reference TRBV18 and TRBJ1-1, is NAGVMQNPRHLVRRRGQEARLRCSPMKGHSHVYWYRQLPEEGLKFMVYLQKENIIDESGMPKERFSAEFPKEGPSILRIQQVVRGDSAAYFCASSQLDRNTEAFFGQGTRLTVV.

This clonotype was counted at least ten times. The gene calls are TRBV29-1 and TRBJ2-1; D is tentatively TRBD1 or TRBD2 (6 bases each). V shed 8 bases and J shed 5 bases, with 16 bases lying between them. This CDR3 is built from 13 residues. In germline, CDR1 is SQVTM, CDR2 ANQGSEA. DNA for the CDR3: TGCAGCCCGATCCGTCGGGGGCACAATGAGCAGTTCTTC. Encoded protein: CSPIRRGHNEQFF.

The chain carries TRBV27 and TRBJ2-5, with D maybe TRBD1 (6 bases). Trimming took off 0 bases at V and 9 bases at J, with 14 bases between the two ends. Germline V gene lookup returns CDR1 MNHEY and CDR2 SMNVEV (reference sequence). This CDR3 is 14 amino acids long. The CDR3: CASSLSWIQGPQYF. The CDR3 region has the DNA TGTGCCAGCAGTTTATCGTGGATCCAGGGGCCCCAGTACTTC.

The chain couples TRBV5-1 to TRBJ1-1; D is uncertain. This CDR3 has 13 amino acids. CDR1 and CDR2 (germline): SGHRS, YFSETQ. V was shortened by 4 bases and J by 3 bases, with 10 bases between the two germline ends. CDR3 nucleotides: TGCGCCAGCAGCCCAAGGATTTACACTGAAGCTTTCTTT. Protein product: CASSPRIYTEAFF.

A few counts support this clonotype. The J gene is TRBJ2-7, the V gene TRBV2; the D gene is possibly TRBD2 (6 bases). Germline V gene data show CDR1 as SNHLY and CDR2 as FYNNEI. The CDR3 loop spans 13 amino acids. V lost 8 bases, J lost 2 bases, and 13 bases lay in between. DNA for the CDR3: TGTGCCAGCCAAACGCGGACTACCTACGAGCAGTACTTC. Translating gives CASQTRTTYEQYF.

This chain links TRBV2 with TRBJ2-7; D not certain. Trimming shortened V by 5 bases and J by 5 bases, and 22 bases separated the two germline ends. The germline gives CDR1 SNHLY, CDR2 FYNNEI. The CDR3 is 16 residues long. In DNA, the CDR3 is TGTGCCAGCAGTTCTGATGTAACCTCCGGGTGGGACGAGCAGTACTTC. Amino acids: CASSSDVTSGWDEQYF.

The CDR3 loop is CASSPTQAVGQPQHF. The CDR3 DNA reads TGTGCCAGCAGCCCAACACAGGCAGTTGGACAGCCCCAGCATTTT. This chain uses TRBV7-2 with TRBJ1-5; tentatively, D is TRBD1 (5 bases). The V gene lost 5 bases and the J gene lost 7 bases, with 18 bases spanning the gap. The CDR3 is 15 amino acids. CDR1 and CDR2 (germline): SGHTA, FQGNSA.

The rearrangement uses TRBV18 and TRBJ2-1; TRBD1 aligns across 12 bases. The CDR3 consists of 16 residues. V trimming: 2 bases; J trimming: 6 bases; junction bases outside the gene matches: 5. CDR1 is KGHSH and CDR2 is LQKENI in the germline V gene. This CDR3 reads CASSPTRGQGANEQFF. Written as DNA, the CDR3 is TGTGCCAGCTCACCAACGAGGGGACAGGGGGCCAATGAGCAGTTCTTC.